The 5 T cell receptor beta chains presented below share a single source sample, sequenced in a study of control samples from healthy donors and cancer patients. Assay: immunoSEQ multiplex PCR; the TCRdb copy retains only in-frame clones and omits some. The profile shows just over 150,000 clones, roughly 94% of them singletons. Material for sequencing was blood. These receptor sequences come from a woman in her 40s in good health.

This chain uses TRBV18 with TRBJ1-1; D uncertain. The V gene lost 2 bases and the J gene lost 0 bases, with 4 bases spanning the gap. Germline V lookup: CDR1 KGHSH, CDR2 LQKENI. The CDR3 has 13 residues. The CDR3 region has the DNA TGTGCCAGCTCACCATCGGTGAACACTGAAGCTTTCTTT. Protein: CASSPSVNTEAFF.

The chain joins TRBV13 to TRBJ2-1; 16 bases map to TRBD2. The CDR3 covers 18 residues. Germline trimming cut 2 bases from V and 4 bases from J; bases unmatched to any gene: 5. Germline CDR1 and CDR2: PRHDT and FYEKMQ (reference sequence). CDR3 DNA sequence: TGTGCCAGCAGCTTAAGGCCGGGACTAGCGGGAGGGTACAATGAGCAGTTCTTC. This sequence encodes CASSLRPGLAGGYNEQFF.

This chain connects TRBV28 to TRBJ1-1, with 7 bases fitting TRBD1. The CDR3 covers 16 residues. Looked up from germline, CDR1 is MDHEN and CDR2 is SYDVKM. J lost 1 base, V lost 7 bases, and 12 bases had no gene match. CDR3 nucleotide sequence: TGTGCCAGCAACCCTTTGGGCAGGGGGACGAACACTGAAGCTTTCTTT. Encoded protein: CASNPLGRGTNTEAFF.

The chain recombines TRBV5-5 with TRBJ1-6; the match to TRBD1 covers 7 bases. CDR3 length equals 13 residues. The V gene's germline CDR1 is SGHKS and CDR2 YYEKEE (reference sequence). V gave up 5 bases and J gave up 8 bases; unmatched junction bases: 4. DNA of the CDR3: TGTGCCAGCAGAAGGACAGGAGATTCACCCCTCCACTTT. It is translated as CASRRTGDSPLHF.

The chain joins TRBV6-6 to TRBJ2-1; a possible D gene is TRBD1 (5 bases). Trimming removed 5 bases at V and 3 bases at J, with 20 bases between. Germline loops: CDR1 MNHNY, CDR2 SVGAGI (reference sequence). This CDR3 is 17 amino acids long. The CDR3 DNA follows: TGTGCCAGCAGTCAGGGCTTGGGCGGCACATTCTACAATGAGCAGTTCTTC. Its translation: CASSQGLGGTFYNEQFF.